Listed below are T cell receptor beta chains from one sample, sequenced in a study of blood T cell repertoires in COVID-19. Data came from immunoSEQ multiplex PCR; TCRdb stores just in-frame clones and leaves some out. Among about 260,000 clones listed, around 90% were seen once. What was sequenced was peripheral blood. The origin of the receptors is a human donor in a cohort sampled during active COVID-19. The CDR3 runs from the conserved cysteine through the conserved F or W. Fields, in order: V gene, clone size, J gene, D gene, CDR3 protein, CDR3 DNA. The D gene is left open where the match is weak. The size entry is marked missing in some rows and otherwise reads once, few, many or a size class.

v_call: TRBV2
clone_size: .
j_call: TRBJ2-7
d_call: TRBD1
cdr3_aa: CASSESRDRGHEQYF
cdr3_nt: TGTGCCAGCAGTGAATCGAGGGACAGGGGCCACGAGCAGTACTTC

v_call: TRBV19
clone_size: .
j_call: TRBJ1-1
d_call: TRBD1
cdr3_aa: CASIQGAEAFF
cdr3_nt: TGTGCCAGTATCCAGGGGGCTGAAGCTTTCTTT

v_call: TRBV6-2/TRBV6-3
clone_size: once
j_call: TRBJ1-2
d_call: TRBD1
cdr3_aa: CASSYRDRAEANYGYTF
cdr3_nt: TGTGCCAGCAGTTACAGGGACAGGGCCGAAGCTAACTATGGCTACACCTTC

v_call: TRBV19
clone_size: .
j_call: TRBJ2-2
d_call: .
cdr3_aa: CASSSAGRRTGELFF
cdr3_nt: TGTGCCAGTAGTTCAGCGGGTAGAAGGACCGGGGAGCTGTTTTTT

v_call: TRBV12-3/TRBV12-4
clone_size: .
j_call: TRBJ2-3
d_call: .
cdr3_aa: CASSPSVDTQYF
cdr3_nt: TGTGCCAGCAGTCCTTCGGTAGATACGCAGTATTTT

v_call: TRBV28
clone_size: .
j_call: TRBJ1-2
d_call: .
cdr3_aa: CASSPQGVRNGYTF
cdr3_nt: TGTGCCAGCAGTCCCCAGGGTGTACGAAATGGCTACACCTTC

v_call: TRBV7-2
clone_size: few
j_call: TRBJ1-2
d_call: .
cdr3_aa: CASSLGSIRGYTF
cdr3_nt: TGTGCCAGCAGCTTAGGGTCGATACGGGGCTACACCTTC

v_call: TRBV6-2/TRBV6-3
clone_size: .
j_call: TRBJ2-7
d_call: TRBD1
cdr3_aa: CASSYGQEISYEQYF
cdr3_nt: TGTGCCAGCAGTTACGGACAGGAGATCTCCTACGAGCAGTACTTC

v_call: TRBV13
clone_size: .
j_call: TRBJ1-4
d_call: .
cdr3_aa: CASSLGTGSEKLFF
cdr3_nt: TGTGCCAGCAGCTTAGGGACAGGAAGTGAAAAACTGTTTTTT

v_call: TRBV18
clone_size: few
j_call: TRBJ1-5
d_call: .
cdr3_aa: CASSPSVTSNQPQHF
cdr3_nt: TGTGCCAGCTCACCATCAGTCACAAGCAATCAGCCCCAGCATTTT

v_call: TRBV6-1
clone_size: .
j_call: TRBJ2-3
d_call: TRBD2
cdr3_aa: CASSEGSGGKTDTQYF
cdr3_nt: TGTGCCAGCAGTGAAGGGAGCGGGGGGAAGACAGATACGCAGTATTTT

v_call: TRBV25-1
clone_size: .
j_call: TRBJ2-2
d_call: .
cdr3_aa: CASSATASQNTGELFF
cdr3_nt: TGTGCCAGCAGTGCTACAGCTAGCCAGAACACCGGGGAGCTGTTTTTT

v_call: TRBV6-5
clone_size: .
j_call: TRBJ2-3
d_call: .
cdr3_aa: CASSNPWTRTDTQYF
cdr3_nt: TGTGCCAGCAGTAATCCTTGGACTCGCACAGATACGCAGTATTTT